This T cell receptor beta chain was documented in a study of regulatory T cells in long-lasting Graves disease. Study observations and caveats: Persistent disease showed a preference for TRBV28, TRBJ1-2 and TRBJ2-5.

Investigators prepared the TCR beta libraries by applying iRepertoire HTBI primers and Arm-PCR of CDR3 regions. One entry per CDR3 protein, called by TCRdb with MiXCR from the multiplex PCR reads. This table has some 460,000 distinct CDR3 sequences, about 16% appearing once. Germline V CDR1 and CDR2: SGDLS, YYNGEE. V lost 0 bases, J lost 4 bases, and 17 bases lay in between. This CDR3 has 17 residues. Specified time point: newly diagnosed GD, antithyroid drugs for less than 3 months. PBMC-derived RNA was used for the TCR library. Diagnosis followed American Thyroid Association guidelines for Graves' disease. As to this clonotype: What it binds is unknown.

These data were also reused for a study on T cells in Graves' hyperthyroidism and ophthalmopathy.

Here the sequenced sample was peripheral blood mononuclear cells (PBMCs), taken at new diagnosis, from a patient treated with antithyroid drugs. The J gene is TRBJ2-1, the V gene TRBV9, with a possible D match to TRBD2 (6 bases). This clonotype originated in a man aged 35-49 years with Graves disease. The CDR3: CASSVEAEGLDYNEQFF. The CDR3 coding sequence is TGTGCCAGCAGCGTAGAGGCGGAGGGGCTAGATTACAATGAGCAGTTCTTC.